Each of the 9 T cell receptor beta chains below was sequenced from the same sample in a study of cytomegalovirus exposure and HLA in healthy donors listed by TCRdb under 2017. Library preparation employed the immunoSEQ multiplex PCR assay. For the multiplex PCR, a mixture combining 60 forward primers for TCR Vbeta segments and 13 reverse primers for TCR Jbeta segments was used. In TCRdb, the immuneACCESS table is reduced to in-frame sequences with V and J assigned. These tables do not hold every clone; where another copy was compared, an unresolved V gene accounts for under half, and the others remain unexplained. The sample data list 90,000 to 100,000 clones, and 82% of these were observed just once. The ten largest clonotypes hold 3.8% of the sample. Sequences were obtained from PBMCs. These receptors were taken from a middle-aged man in good health and CMV-seronegative.

The V gene is TRBV6-5, the J gene TRBJ2-1; perhaps TRBD1 as D (5 bases). Germline CDR1 is MNHEY and CDR2 is SVGAGI. The CDR3 consists of 13 residues. V lost 0 bases and J 12 bases, leaving 12 bases between the germline ends. CDR3 nucleotides: TGTGCCAGCAGTTACTCTTCCGCCGACAGGCAGTTCTTC. Translation gives CASSYSSADRQFF.

This chain connects TRBV20-1 to TRBJ1-5; D is uncertain. The germline V and J ends were trimmed by 4 bases and 7 bases, with 8 bases remaining between them. Germline-derived CDR1 and CDR2 are DFQATT and SNEGSKA (reference sequence). This CDR3 has 11 residues. CDR3 nucleotides: TGCAGTGCTAAAATGGGCCAGCCCCAGCATTTT. As protein: CSAKMGQPQHF.

The chain links TRBV5-3 to TRBJ1-5; 9 positions match TRBD1. TRBV5-3 carries the ORF label, with uncertain function. The J segment lost 2 bases and the V segment lost 6 bases, leaving 12 bases of the junction unmatched. The CDR3 is 17 residues long. CDR3 DNA: TGTGCCAGAACCCTGGCCCGACGACAGGGGGGCAATCAGCCCCAGCATTTT. Translated: CARTLARRQGGNQPQHF.

The rearrangement links TRBV19 to TRBJ1-2; the D gene is possibly TRBD1 (6 bases). Germline V CDR1 and CDR2: LNHDA, SQIVND (reference sequence). The CDR3 contains 14 residues. The ends were cut back, 10 bases at V and 4 bases at J, with 19 bases in the middle. The CDR3 is CATTGGGGAYGYTF. DNA of the CDR3: TGTGCCACTACTGGGGGCGGTGGAGCCTATGGCTACACCTTC.

This chain links TRBV28 with TRBJ2-6; TRBD1 aligns across 8 bases. With 5 bases clipped from V and 0 bases from J, the junction kept 9 bases outside the gene matches. Germline CDR1 and CDR2: MDHEN and SYDVKM. The CDR3 loop spans 18 amino acids. This CDR3 reads CASSDWTGSLSGANVLTF. CDR3 nucleotide sequence: TGTGCCAGCAGTGACTGGACAGGGTCCCTCTCTGGGGCCAACGTCCTGACTTTC.

There are a few counts of this clone. This sequence joins TRBV10-3 and TRBJ1-5; tentative D call: TRBD1 (6 bases). Trimming shortened V by 6 bases and J by 5 bases, and 11 bases separated the two germline ends. The germline V gene has CDR1 ENHRY and CDR2 SYGVKD. The CDR3 runs 13 residues. The CDR3 DNA sequence: TGTGCCATCAGCCGGGACACCGATCAGCCCCAGCATTTT. Its translation: CAISRDTDQPQHF.

The V and J genes are TRBV27 and TRBJ2-7; 9 bases are a match to TRBD2. V shed 3 bases, J shed 0 bases, and the junction held 3 bases outside the gene matches. The CDR3 totals 15 residues. Germline CDR1 is MNHEY and CDR2 is SMNVEV (reference sequence). CDR3 amino acids: CASSLAAGGSYEQYF. CDR3 DNA: TGTGCCAGCAGTTTGGCAGCGGGAGGCTCCTACGAGCAGTACTTC.

The rearrangement uses TRBV4-1 and TRBJ1-5; the match to TRBD1 covers 9 bases. The CDR3 extends over 15 amino acids. V was clipped by 0 bases and J by 6 bases; unmatched bases: 3. Germline CDR1 and CDR2: MGHRA and YSYEKL. CDR3 coding DNA: TGCGCCAGCAGCCAAGAAGGGACAGGGTTTCAGCCCCAGCATTTT. Amino acid sequence: CASSQEGTGFQPQHF.

This rearrangement joins TRBV6-1 to TRBJ2-1; 7 positions match TRBD2. The CDR3 spans 15 residues. CDR1 and CDR2 from the germline V gene are MNHNS and SASEGT. Unmatched junction bases numbered 5, after V lost 5 bases and J lost 1 base. The DNA for the CDR3 is TGTGCCAGCAGTTTCCAGGGAGGGTCCTACAATGAGCAGTTCTTC. Encoded protein: CASSFQGGSYNEQFF.